This TCR beta chain was documented in a study of blood T cell repertoires in COVID-19. CDR3 length: 15 residues. V lost 3 bases to trimming and J lost 5 bases, with 15 bases between them. In germline, CDR1 is KGHDR, CDR2 SFDVKD. Clones were read by immunoSEQ multiplex PCR, and TCRdb kept only the in-frame ones, dropping some. The sample holds roughly 160,000 clones, 80% to 90% seen once. Sequencing input: peripheral blood. The clonotype comes from a man aged 55 to 70 with acute or convalescent COVID-19. The V gene is TRBV24-1, the J gene TRBJ2-5; D perhaps matches TRBD1 (5 bases). The CDR3 DNA reads TGTGCCACCAGTGATCCCAGGGAATCTGGGGAGACCCAGTACTTC. This sequence encodes CATSDPRESGETQYF.